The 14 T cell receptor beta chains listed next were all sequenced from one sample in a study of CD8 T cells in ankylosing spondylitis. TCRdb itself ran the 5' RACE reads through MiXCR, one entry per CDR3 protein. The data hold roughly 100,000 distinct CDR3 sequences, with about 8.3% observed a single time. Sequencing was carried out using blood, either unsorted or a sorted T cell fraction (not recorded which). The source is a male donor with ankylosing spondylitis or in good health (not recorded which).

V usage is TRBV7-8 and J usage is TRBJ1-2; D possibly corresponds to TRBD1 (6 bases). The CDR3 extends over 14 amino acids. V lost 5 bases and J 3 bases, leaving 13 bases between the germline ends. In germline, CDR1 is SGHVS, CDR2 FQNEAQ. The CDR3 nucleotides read TGTGCCAGCAGCCCACGGGACACCTACTATGGCTACACCTTC. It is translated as CASSPRDTYYGYTF. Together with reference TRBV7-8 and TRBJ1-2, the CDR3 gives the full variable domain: GAGVSQSPRYKVAKRGQDVALRCDPISGHVSLFWYQQALGQGPEFLTYFQNEAQLDKSGLPSDRFFAERPEGSVSTLKIQRTQQEDSAVYLCASSPRDTYYGYTFGSGTRLTVV.

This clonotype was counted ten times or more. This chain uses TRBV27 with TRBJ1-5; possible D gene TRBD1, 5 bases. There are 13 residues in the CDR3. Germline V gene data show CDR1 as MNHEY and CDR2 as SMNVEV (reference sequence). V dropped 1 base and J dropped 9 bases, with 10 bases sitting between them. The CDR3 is CASSLWGGRPQHF. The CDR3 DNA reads TGTGCCAGCAGTTTATGGGGGGGGAGGCCCCAGCATTTT.

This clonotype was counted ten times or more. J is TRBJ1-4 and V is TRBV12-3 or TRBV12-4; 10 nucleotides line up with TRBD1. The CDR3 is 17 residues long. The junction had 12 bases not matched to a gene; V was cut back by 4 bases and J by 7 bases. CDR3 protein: CASSSRDRGMGGEKLFF. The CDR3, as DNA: TGTGCCAGCAGTTCCCGGGACAGGGGAATGGGCGGTGAAAAACTGTTTTTT.

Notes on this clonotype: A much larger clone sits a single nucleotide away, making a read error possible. In DNA form, the CDR3 reads TGTGCCAGCAGCCAAGGCAGGATAGCGGGGTTCAATGAGCAGTTCTTC. Its translation: CASSQGRIAGFNEQFF. The chain has TRBV14 and TRBJ2-1; 8 bases are a match to TRBD2. The CDR3 runs 16 residues. CDR1 is SGHDN, CDR2 FVKESK, per germline. J was trimmed by 6 bases and V by 1 base; bases with no gene match: 8.

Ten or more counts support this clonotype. The CDR3: CASSFGSTNTEAFF. The DNA for the CDR3 is TGTGCCAGCAGCTTCGGGTCTACGAACACTGAAGCTTTCTTT. The chain links TRBV7-9 to TRBJ1-1; D unclear. V dropped 3 bases and J dropped 1 base, with 9 bases sitting between them. The CDR3 sequence is 14 residues long. Germline V gene lookup returns CDR1 SEHNR and CDR2 FQNEAQ (reference sequence).

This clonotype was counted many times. The CDR3 DNA is TGCGCCAGCAGCCCCAACCTGGGGGTAAAGGCTTTCTTT. This sequence encodes CASSPNLGVKAFF. The chain couples TRBV4-1 to TRBJ1-1; possibly TRBD1 for D (5 bases). Germline CDR1 and CDR2: MGHRA and YSYEKL. CDR3 length: 13 amino acids. Trimming stripped 4 bases from V and 11 bases from J, with 17 bases between.

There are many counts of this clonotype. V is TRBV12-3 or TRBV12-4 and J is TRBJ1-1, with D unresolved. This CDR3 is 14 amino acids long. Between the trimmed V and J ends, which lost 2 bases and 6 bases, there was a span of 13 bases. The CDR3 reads CASSLSTGFPEAFF. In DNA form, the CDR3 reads TGTGCCAGCAGTTTATCTACGGGTTTTCCTGAAGCTTTCTTT.

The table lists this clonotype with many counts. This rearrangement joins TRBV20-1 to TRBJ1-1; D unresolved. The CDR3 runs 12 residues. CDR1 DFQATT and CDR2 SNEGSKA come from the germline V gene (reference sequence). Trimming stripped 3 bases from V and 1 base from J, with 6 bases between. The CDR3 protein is CSARVPNTEAFF. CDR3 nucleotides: TGCAGTGCTAGGGTTCCGAACACTGAAGCTTTCTTT.

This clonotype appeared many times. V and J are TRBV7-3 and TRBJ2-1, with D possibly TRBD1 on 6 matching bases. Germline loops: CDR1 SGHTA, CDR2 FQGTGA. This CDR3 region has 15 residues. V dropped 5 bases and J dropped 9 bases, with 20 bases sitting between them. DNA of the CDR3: TGTGCCAGCAGCCAAAATGCAGGGGCCGTAGGTGAGCAGTTCTTC. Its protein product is CASSQNAGAVGEQFF.

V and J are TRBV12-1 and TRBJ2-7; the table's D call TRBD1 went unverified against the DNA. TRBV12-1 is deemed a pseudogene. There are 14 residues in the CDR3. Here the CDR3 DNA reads TGTGCCAGCATCTATTTGGGACACCCCTACGAGCAGTACTTC. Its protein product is CASIYLGHPYEQYF.

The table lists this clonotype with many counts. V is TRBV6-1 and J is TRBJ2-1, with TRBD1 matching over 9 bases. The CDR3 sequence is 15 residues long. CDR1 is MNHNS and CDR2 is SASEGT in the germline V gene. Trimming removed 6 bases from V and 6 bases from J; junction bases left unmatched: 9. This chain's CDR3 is CASSLDRGRLNEQFF. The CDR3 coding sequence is TGTGCCAGCAGCTTGGACAGGGGCCGGCTCAATGAGCAGTTCTTC.

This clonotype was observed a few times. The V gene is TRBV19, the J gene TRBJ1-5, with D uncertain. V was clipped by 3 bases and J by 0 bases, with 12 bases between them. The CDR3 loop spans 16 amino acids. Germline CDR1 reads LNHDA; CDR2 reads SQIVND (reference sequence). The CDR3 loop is CASSIRARNSNQPQHF. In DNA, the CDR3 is TGTGCCAGTAGTATTCGGGCCAGAAATAGCAATCAGCCCCAGCATTTT.

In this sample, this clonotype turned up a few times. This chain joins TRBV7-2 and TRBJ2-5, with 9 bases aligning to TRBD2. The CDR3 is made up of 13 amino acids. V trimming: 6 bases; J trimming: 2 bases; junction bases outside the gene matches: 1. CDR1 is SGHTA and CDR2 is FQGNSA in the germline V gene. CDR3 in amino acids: CASRTSGQETQYF. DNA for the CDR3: TGTGCCAGCAGGACTAGCGGACAAGAGACCCAGTACTTC.

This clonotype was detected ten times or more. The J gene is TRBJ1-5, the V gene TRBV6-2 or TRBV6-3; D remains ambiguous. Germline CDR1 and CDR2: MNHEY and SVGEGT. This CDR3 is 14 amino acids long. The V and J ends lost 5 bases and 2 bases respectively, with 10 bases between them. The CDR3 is CASSPYGGNQPQHF. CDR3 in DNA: TGTGCCAGCAGTCCATATGGAGGCAATCAGCCCCAGCATTTT.